The text below deals with one TCR beta chain. TCRdb reanalysed the 5' RACE reads using MiXCR and keeps one entry per CDR3 protein. Here the sample spans 1.5 million to 2 million distinct CDR3 sequences, more than 30% being singletons. The data are from a study of identical twins. Between the trimmed V and J ends, which lost 3 bases and 11 bases, there was a span of 23 bases. The CDR3 loop spans 15 amino acids. CDR1 is SGHRS and CDR2 is YFSETQ in the germline V gene. This TCR was recovered from a newborn girl in good health. V usage is TRBV5-1 and J usage is TRBJ2-5; D ambiguous. Sequencing was carried out using cord blood. The CDR3 spells CASSWNSPSWNEQYF. The DNA for the CDR3 is TGCGCCAGCAGCTGGAATAGTCCAAGTTGGAATGAGCAGTACTTC.